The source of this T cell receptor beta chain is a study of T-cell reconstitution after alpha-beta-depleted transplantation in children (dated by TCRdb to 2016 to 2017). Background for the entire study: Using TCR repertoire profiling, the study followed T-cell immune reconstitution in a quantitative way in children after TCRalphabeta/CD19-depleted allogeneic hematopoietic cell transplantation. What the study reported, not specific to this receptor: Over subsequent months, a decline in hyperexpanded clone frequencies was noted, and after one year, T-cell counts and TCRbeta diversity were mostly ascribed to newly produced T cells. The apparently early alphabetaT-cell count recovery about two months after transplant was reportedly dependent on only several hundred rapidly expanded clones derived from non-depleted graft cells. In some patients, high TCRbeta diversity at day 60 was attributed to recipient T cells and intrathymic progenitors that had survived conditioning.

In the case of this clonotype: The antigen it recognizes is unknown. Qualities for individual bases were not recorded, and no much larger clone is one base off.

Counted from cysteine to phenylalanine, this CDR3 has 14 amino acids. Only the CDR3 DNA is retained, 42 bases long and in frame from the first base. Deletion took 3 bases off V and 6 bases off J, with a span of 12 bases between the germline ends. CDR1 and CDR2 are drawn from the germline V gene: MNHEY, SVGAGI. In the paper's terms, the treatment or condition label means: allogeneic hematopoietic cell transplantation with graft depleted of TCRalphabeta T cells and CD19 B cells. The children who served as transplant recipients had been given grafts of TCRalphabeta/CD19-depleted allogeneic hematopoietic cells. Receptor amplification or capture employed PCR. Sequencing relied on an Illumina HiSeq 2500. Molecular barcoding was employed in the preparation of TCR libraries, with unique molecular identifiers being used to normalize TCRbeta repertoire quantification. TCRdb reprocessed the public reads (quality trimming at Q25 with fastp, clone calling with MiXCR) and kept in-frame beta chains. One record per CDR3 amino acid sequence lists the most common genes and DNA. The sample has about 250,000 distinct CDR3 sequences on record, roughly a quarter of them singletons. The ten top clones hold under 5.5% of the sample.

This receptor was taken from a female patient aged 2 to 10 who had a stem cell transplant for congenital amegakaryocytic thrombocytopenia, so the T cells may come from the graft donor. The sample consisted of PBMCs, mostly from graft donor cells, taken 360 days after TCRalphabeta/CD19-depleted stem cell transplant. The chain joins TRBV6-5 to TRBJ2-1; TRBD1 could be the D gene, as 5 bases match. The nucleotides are TGTGCCAGCAGTTATGGGGTTAGGGGCAATGAGCAGTTCTTC. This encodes CASSYGVRGNEQFF.